This entry lists 30 T cell receptor beta chains sequenced from one sample in a study of blood T cell repertoires in COVID-19. Some clones are missing from TCRdb's copy, which holds only in-frame ones; the method was immunoSEQ multiplex PCR. The repertoire includes some 26,000 clones, about 80% of them detected once, and roughly 40% sits in the top ten. The material sequenced was peripheral blood. Receptors were obtained from a man aged 70 or older with acute or convalescent COVID-19.

V gene TRBV11-2 combines with J gene TRBJ1-2; tentatively, D is TRBD1 (5 bases). CDR1 and CDR2 (germline): SGHAT, FQNNGV. Trimming stripped 6 bases from V and 0 bases from J, with 14 bases between. The CDR3 sequence is 15 residues long. CDR3 in amino acids: CASRHNRQPNYGYTF. The CDR3 nucleotides are TGTGCCAGCAGACATAACCGACAGCCTAACTATGGCTACACCTTC.

The rearrangement links TRBV7-8 to TRBJ1-2, with D tentatively TRBD1 (6 bases). V shed 6 bases and J shed 7 bases, with 18 bases lying between them. Germline V CDR1 and CDR2: SGHVS, FQNEAQ. This CDR3 has 14 amino acids. This CDR3 reads CASRYRDRMGGYTF. The CDR3 DNA is TGTGCCAGCAGATACAGGGATAGGATGGGTGGCTACACCTTC.

The chain joins TRBV4-2 to TRBJ1-3; 9 bases are a match to TRBD1. V lost 0 bases, J lost 3 bases, and 3 bases stayed unmatched. There are 16 residues in the CDR3. Germline V gene data show CDR1 as LGHNA and CDR2 as YNFKEQ. Here the CDR3 reads CASSQDPGQGGNTIYF. As DNA, the CDR3 is TGTGCCAGCAGCCAAGATCCGGGACAGGGTGGAAACACCATATATTTT.

This clone has a handful of counts. V usage is TRBV18 and J usage is TRBJ1-2, with D unclear. This CDR3 has 12 amino acids. Trimming took 2 bases from V and 8 from J, leaving 9 bases between them. The germline CDR1 and CDR2 sequences are KGHSH and LQKENI. CDR3 nucleotides: TGTGCCAGCTCACCAACGAGGGAGGGCTACACCTTC. Its translation is CASSPTREGYTF.

V usage is TRBV5-1 and J usage is TRBJ2-2; D is undetermined. Germline V gene data show CDR1 as SGHRS and CDR2 as YFSETQ. V lost 0 bases, J lost 5 bases, and 11 bases lay in between. The CDR3 is 15 residues long. The CDR3 protein is CASSLGAMATGELFF. The CDR3 DNA reads TGCGCCAGCAGCTTGGGGGCCATGGCGACCGGGGAGCTGTTTTTT.

This clone came up once. The chain couples TRBV6-1 to TRBJ1-4; D is uncertain. CDR3 length: 14 residues. Germline V gives CDR1 MNHNS, CDR2 SASEGT. V was pared by 1 base and J by 4 bases, with 7 bases between. CDR3 region: CASSEGHLNEKLFF. Here the CDR3 DNA reads TGTGCCAGCAGTGAAGGGCACCTTAATGAAAAACTGTTTTTT.

V gene TRBV7-3 combines with J gene TRBJ2-2, with TRBD1 matching over 9 bases. The V and J ends lost 5 bases and 6 bases, in that order; junction bases with no gene match: 16. The CDR3 covers 18 residues. CDR1 SGHTA and CDR2 FQGTGA come from the germline V gene. The CDR3 sequence: CASSLTQARTGVAGELFF. CDR3 coding DNA: TGTGCCAGCAGCCTCACCCAGGCTAGGACAGGGGTGGCCGGGGAGCTGTTTTTT.

The chain has TRBV6-5 and TRBJ2-7; D call uncertain. The V end was cut by 7 bases, the J end by 3 bases, with 13 bases between. Germline CDR1 and CDR2: MNHEY and SVGAGI. This CDR3 is 13 amino acids long. The CDR3 coding sequence is TGTGCCAGCACCAGAGAACAGAGCTACGAGCAGTACTTC. Protein sequence: CASTREQSYEQYF.

The count of this clone is one. The rearrangement uses TRBV25-1 and TRBJ2-3, with 7 bases identical to TRBD2. V shed 4 bases and J 0 bases; nucleotides not matched to a gene: 13. This CDR3 contains 18 residues. CDR1 and CDR2 from the germline V gene are MGHDK and SYGVNS. Here the CDR3 DNA reads TGTGCCAGCAGTGCCTTGGGGGGAGGGCCAAAAAGCACAGATACGCAGTATTTT. Amino acids: CASSALGGGPKSTDTQYF.

This rearrangement joins TRBV5-1 to TRBJ2-3; 10 nucleotides line up with TRBD2. V lost 4 bases, J lost 3 bases, and 8 bases stayed unmatched. Per the germline V gene, CDR1 is SGHRS and CDR2 is YFSETQ. This CDR3 is 16 amino acids long. CDR3 protein: CASSPILAGATDTQYF. The CDR3 DNA sequence: TGCGCCAGCAGCCCGATCCTAGCGGGGGCAACAGATACGCAGTATTTT.

The V gene is TRBV3-1 (or the pseudogene TRBV3-2), the J gene TRBJ2-1; 9 nucleotides agree with TRBD2. Germline values: CDR1 LGHDT, CDR2 YNNKEL (reference sequence). The CDR3 covers 15 residues. V was pared by 2 bases and J by 8 bases, with 7 bases of the junction left unmatched. CDR3 protein: CASSQPSGGRDEQFF. For the CDR3, the DNA is TGTGCCAGCAGCCAACCAAGCGGGGGGCGAGATGAGCAGTTCTTC.

The chain is built from TRBV19 and TRBJ1-1, with D tentatively TRBD1 (5 bases). Germline lookup yields CDR1 LNHDA and CDR2 SQIVND (reference sequence). This CDR3 is built from 17 residues. V lost 8 bases to trimming and J lost 1 base, with 23 bases between them. The DNA of the CDR3 is TGTGCCAGTCCTATCCCCGGGGGGGGGTTTGGGAACACTGAAGCTTTCTTT. It yields the protein CASPIPGGGFGNTEAFF.

The rearrangement uses TRBV19 and TRBJ1-3; tentatively, D is TRBD1 (5 bases). V lost 3 bases and J lost 1, with 13 bases in between. Germline CDR1 is LNHDA and CDR2 is SQIVND (reference sequence). The CDR3 length is 16 residues. The CDR3 reads CASSIPAGTSGNTIYF. CDR3 bases: TGTGCCAGTAGTATCCCGGCAGGGACTTCTGGAAACACCATATATTTT.

This chain connects TRBV7-3 to TRBJ1-1; 7 bases match TRBD1. The V and J ends lost 4 bases and 3 bases, in that order; junction bases with no gene match: 2. This CDR3 has 13 residues. The germline gives CDR1 SGHTA, CDR2 FQGTGA. The CDR3 DNA reads TGTGCCAGCAGCTCCCAGGGGGACACTGAAGCTTTCTTT. Translating gives CASSSQGDTEAFF.

This rearrangement joins TRBV19 to TRBJ1-2; 8 bases agree with TRBD1. This CDR3 is 14 amino acids long. Per the germline V gene, CDR1 is LNHDA and CDR2 is SQIVND (reference sequence). The V segment lost 1 base and the J segment 4 bases; nucleotides outside the gene matches: 2. The CDR3 here is CASSIVGQGYGYTF. Written as DNA, the CDR3 is TGTGCCAGTAGTATAGTCGGACAGGGCTATGGCTACACCTTC.

V is TRBV28 and J is TRBJ1-1; 9 nucleotides align to TRBD1. Trimming at V came to 4 bases and at J to 11 bases, leaving 14 bases not matched to a gene. Germline values: CDR1 MDHEN, CDR2 SYDVKM. This CDR3 is 15 amino acids long. The CDR3 DNA is TGTGCCAGCAGTTCTGAGGGGACAGGGATGATGTACGCTTTCTTT. Its translation: CASSSEGTGMMYAFF. The full variable domain, in which reference TRBV28 and TRBJ1-1 provide the parts outside the CDR3, is DVKVTQSSRYLVKRTGEKVFLECVQDMDHENMFWYRQDPGLGLRLIYFSYDVKMKEKGDIPEGYSVSREKKERFSLILESASTNQTSMYLCASSSEGTGMMYAFFGQGTRLTVV.

This clone was recorded once. This sequence joins TRBV27 and TRBJ2-5; TRBD1 matches 8 bases. The CDR3 runs to 15 residues. Germline loops: CDR1 MNHEY, CDR2 SMNVEV (reference sequence). With 5 bases clipped from V and 3 bases from J, the junction kept 8 bases outside the gene matches. CDR3 in DNA: TGTGCCAGCAGTCATCTAACAGGGGGAGAAGAGACCCAGTACTTC. It translates to CASSHLTGGEETQYF.

The sample holds a few counts of this clone. The chain links TRBV13 to TRBJ2-6, with 7 bases aligning to TRBD2. Germline V gene data show CDR1 as PRHDT and CDR2 as FYEKMQ (reference sequence). The CDR3 is 18 residues long. V dropped 5 bases and J dropped 0; count of bases not matched to a gene: 10. CDR3 residues: CASSPMGGVTSGANVLTF. The CDR3 coding sequence is TGTGCCAGCAGCCCTATGGGGGGGGTTACCTCTGGGGCCAACGTCCTGACTTTC.

The rearrangement joins TRBV7-9 to TRBJ1-5, with 9 positions matching TRBD1. After removal of 5 bases from V and 7 bases from J, the junction contained 6 bases not matched to a gene. The length of the CDR3 is 14 residues. Germline V gene lookup returns CDR1 SEHNR and CDR2 FQNEAQ (reference sequence). CDR3 loop: CASSPGQGVQPQHF. In DNA, the CDR3 is TGTGCCAGCAGCCCGGGACAGGGAGTCCAGCCCCAGCATTTT.

The chain joins TRBV30 to TRBJ1-2; 7 bases match TRBD1. After removal of 0 bases from V and 7 bases from J, the junction contained 5 bases not matched to a gene. CDR1 and CDR2 (germline): GTSNPN, SVGIG (reference sequence). The CDR3 has 13 residues. Written as DNA, the CDR3 is TGTGCCTGGAGTGTACTAGGGGACAGTGGCTACACCTTC. This sequence encodes CAWSVLGDSGYTF. Complete variable domain (other parts from reference TRBV30 and TRBJ1-2): SQTIHQWPATLVQPVGSPLSLECTVEGTSNPNLYWYRQAAGRGLQLLFYSVGIGQISSEVPQNLSASRPQDRQFILSSKKLLLSDSGFYLCAWSVLGDSGYTFGSGTRLTVV.

The chain combines TRBV7-2 with TRBJ2-3; D may be TRBD1 (6 bases). The CDR3 contains 15 residues. Germline assignment: CDR1 SGHTA and CDR2 FQGNSA. V shed 4 bases and J shed 0 bases, with 11 bases lying between them. The CDR3 loop is CASSSQGSSTDTQYF. CDR3 nucleotides: TGTGCCAGCAGCTCACAGGGCTCTAGCACAGATACGCAGTATTTT.

This clone has a single count. The chain couples TRBV28 to TRBJ2-2; no reliable D call. Germline loops: CDR1 MDHEN, CDR2 SYDVKM. V gave up 7 bases and J gave up 0 bases, with 9 bases separating them. The CDR3 consists of 14 residues. CDR3 bases: TGTGCCAGCACCCCTGCGACGAACACCGGGGAGCTGTTTTTT. Translating it yields CASTPATNTGELFF.

The V and J genes are TRBV6-2 or TRBV6-3 and TRBJ2-1; TRBD1 matches 8 bases. This CDR3 has 16 amino acids. CDR1 is MNHEY, CDR2 SVGEGT, per germline. V dropped 6 bases and J dropped 4; count of bases not matched to a gene: 11. DNA of the CDR3: TGTGCCAGCAGCCGGCACTCCGGGACAGGTTACAATGAGCAGTTCTTC. Its protein is CASSRHSGTGYNEQFF.

V gene TRBV6-5 combines with J gene TRBJ1-6; a weak D match, TRBD1 (6 bases). The CDR3 covers 15 residues. Germline assignment: CDR1 MNHEY and CDR2 SVGAGI. V was cut by 6 bases and J by 2 bases, with 11 bases left in between. CDR3 nucleotides: TGTGCCAGCAGCGAGGACAGTCCCTATAATTCACCCCTCCACTTT. Its protein is CASSEDSPYNSPLHF.

This clone occurred a few times. The V call is TRBV28, the J call TRBJ1-5; D uncertain. Trimming stripped 6 bases from V and 2 bases from J, with 5 bases between. Looked up from germline, CDR1 is MDHEN and CDR2 is SYDVKM. The CDR3 is 12 residues long. The CDR3 here is CASRRGNQPQHF. In nucleotides, the CDR3 is TGTGCCAGCAGGAGAGGCAATCAGCCCCAGCATTTT.

This clone was recorded only once. V is TRBV19 and J is TRBJ2-4; 7 bases match TRBD1. Trimming cost V 10 bases and J 8 bases; bases outside gene matches: 2. The CDR3 sequence is 10 residues long. Germline lookup yields CDR1 LNHDA and CDR2 SQIVND (reference sequence). This chain's CDR3 is CATQGDIQYF. The CDR3 region has the DNA TGTGCCACCCAGGGGGACATTCAGTACTTC.

The rearrangement joins TRBV9 to TRBJ1-3; D is perhaps TRBD1 (6 bases). Germline CDR1 is SGDLS and CDR2 is YYNGEE. Between the trimmed V and J ends, which lost 5 bases and 2 bases, there was a span of 11 bases. The CDR3 runs 14 residues. CDR3 sequence (DNA): TGTGCCAGCAGTTCAGGGGCTGCTGGAAACACCATATATTTT. Residues: CASSSGAAGNTIYF. Full variable domain (missing parts from reference TRBV9 and TRBJ1-3): DSGVTQTPKHLITATGQRVTLRCSPRSGDLSVYWYQQSLDQGLQFLIQYYNGEERAKGNILERFSAQQFPDLHSELNLSSLELGDSALYFCASSSGAAGNTIYFGEGSWLTVV.

This sequence joins TRBV6-5 and TRBJ2-7; 12 bases fit TRBD2. Germline V gene sequence: CDR1 MNHEY, CDR2 SVGAGI. CDR3 length equals 14 residues. V lost 6 bases to trimming and J lost 5 bases; unmatched junction nucleotides: 5. The CDR3 DNA reads as TGTGCCAGCAGGGCGACTAGCGGGAGCGACGAGCAGTACTTC. Translated, it gives CASRATSGSDEQYF.

This rearrangement joins TRBV30 to TRBJ1-6, with 7 bases that match TRBD1. This CDR3 comprises 16 residues. Germline loops: CDR1 GTSNPN, CDR2 SVGIG (reference sequence). J was trimmed by 10 bases and V by 1 base; bases with no gene match: 13. The DNA of the CDR3 is TGTGCCTGGAGTGCGCTGACAGGGCGTTTAGGGTCACCCCTCCACTTT. This gives the protein CAWSALTGRLGSPLHF. The whole variable domain, remainder taken from reference TRBV30 and TRBJ1-6, is SQTIHQWPATLVQPVGSPLSLECTVEGTSNPNLYWYRQAAGRGLQLLFYSVGIGQISSEVPQNLSASRPQDRQFILSSKKLLLSDSGFYLCAWSALTGRLGSPLHFGNGTRLTVT.

The genes are TRBV30 and TRBJ1-4; TRBD1 matches 12 bases. Germline V gives CDR1 GTSNPN, CDR2 SVGIG (reference sequence). CDR3 length: 12 amino acids. V lost 8 bases to trimming and J lost 7 bases; unmatched junction nucleotides: 2. In nucleotides, the CDR3 is TGTGCCCGGGGACAGGGGGCTGAAAAACTGTTTTTT. It codes for CARGQGAEKLFF. The whole variable domain, filled in from reference TRBV30 and TRBJ1-4, reads SQTIHQWPATLVQPVGSPLSLECTVEGTSNPNLYWYRQAAGRGLQLLFYSVGIGQISSEVPQNLSASRPQDRQFILSSKKLLLSDSGFYLCARGQGAEKLFFGSGTQLSVL.